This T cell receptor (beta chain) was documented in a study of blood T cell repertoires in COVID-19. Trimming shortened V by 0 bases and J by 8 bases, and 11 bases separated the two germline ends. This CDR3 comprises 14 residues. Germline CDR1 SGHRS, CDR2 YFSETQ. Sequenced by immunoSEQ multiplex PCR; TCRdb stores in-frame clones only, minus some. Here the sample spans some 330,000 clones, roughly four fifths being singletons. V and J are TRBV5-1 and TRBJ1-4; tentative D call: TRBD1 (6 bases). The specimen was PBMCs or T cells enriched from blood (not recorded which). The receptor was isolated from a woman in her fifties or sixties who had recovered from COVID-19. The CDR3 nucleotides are TGCGCCAGCAGCTTGGGGCAGGGGAAAGAAAAACTGTTTTTT. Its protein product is CASSLGQGKEKLFF.